Below, 8 T cell receptor beta chains from the same sample are listed, as sequenced in a study of blood T cell repertoires in COVID-19. Clones were sequenced by immunoSEQ multiplex PCR, and TCRdb holds only the in-frame ones, with some missing. The table shows about 210,000 clones, with approximately 82% occurring only once. Material for sequencing was peripheral blood. The receptors here all came from a woman in her 40s with acute or convalescent COVID-19.

The chain is built from TRBV29-1 and TRBJ1-1; no definite D call. The CDR3 totals 12 residues. Germline V lookup: CDR1 SQVTM, CDR2 ANQGSEA. The V and J ends lost 4 bases and 3 bases respectively, with 9 bases between them. This chain's CDR3 is CSVVGVDTEAFF. The CDR3 bases are TGCAGCGTTGTCGGGGTGGACACTGAAGCTTTCTTT.

Comment on this clone: This same CDR3 is encoded by further DNA sequences in the sample. The rearrangement joins TRBV9 to TRBJ1-2, with D tentatively TRBD1 (6 bases). Germline-derived CDR1 and CDR2 are SGDLS and YYNGEE. Trimming removed 0 bases from V and 0 bases from J, with 9 bases in between. This CDR3 is built from 15 residues. The CDR3 sequence: CASSVGRGPNYGYTF. The CDR3 bases are TGTGCCAGCAGCGTAGGCAGGGGTCCTAACTATGGCTACACCTTC.

The chain uses TRBV6-6 and TRBJ1-6; D is unclear. Germline-derived CDR1 and CDR2 are MNHNY and SVGAGI (reference sequence). This CDR3 has 21 amino acids. V was shortened by 5 bases and J by 2 bases, with 28 bases between the two germline ends. The CDR3 nucleotides read TGTGCCAGCAGTCCACTTAGTGCGCCGGACCGGGGTCGCGCCTATAATTCACCCCTCCACTTT. It specifies CASSPLSAPDRGRAYNSPLHF.

The rearrangement uses TRBV2 and TRBJ1-5; 10 nucleotides align to TRBD1. The germline CDR1 and CDR2 sequences are SNHLY and FYNNEI. The V and J ends lost 7 bases and 5 bases, in that order; junction bases with no gene match: 5. The CDR3 is 14 amino acids. The CDR3 loop is CASTQTGGYQPQHF. The DNA for the CDR3 is TGTGCCAGCACTCAGACAGGGGGCTATCAGCCCCAGCATTTT.

The CDR3 nucleotides are TGTGCCAGCAGCTTGTGGCAGGGTGGGATAGACACTGAAGCTTTCTTT. Encoded protein: CASSLWQGGIDTEAFF. The rearrangement uses TRBV5-6 and TRBJ1-1, with TRBD1 as a possible D gene (5 bases). Trimming left V 1 base short and J 3 bases short, with 16 bases between. The CDR3 totals 16 residues. CDR1 and CDR2 (germline): SGHDT, YYEEEE. Complete variable domain (other parts from reference TRBV5-6 and TRBJ1-1): DAGVTQSPTHLIKTRGQQVTLRCSPKSGHDTVSWYQQALGQGPQFIFQYYEEEERQRGNFPDRFSGHQFPNYSSELNVNALLLGDSALYLCASSLWQGGIDTEAFFGQGTRLTVV.

This chain uses TRBV19 with TRBJ1-2, with D unclear. Germline V gives CDR1 LNHDA, CDR2 SQIVND (reference sequence). Trimming took 1 base from V and 3 from J, leaving 12 bases between them. The CDR3 is 15 residues long. The chain's CDR3 is CASSIVGFSDYGYTF. The CDR3 DNA reads TGTGCCAGTAGTATAGTTGGCTTTTCCGACTATGGCTACACCTTC.

The gene calls are TRBV11-3 and TRBJ2-3, with D perhaps TRBD2 (5 bases). The length of the CDR3 is 16 residues. Germline CDR1 and CDR2: SGHNT and YENEEA. Trimming took 5 bases from V and 2 from J, leaving 17 bases between them. In DNA form, the CDR3 reads TGTGCCAGCAGCCGGGGATCTACGGCAGCCACAGATACGCAGTATTTT. Translating it yields CASSRGSTAATDTQYF.

This chain links TRBV27 with TRBJ1-2; no clear D gene. The germline V gene encodes CDR1 MNHEY and CDR2 SMNVEV (reference sequence). This CDR3 has 13 amino acids. Between the trimmed V and J ends, which lost 6 bases and 2 bases, there was a span of 10 bases. This chain's CDR3 is CASRELENYGYTF. DNA for the CDR3: TGTGCCAGCAGGGAGCTGGAAAACTATGGCTACACCTTC.